This T cell receptor (beta chain) originates from a study of T cell responses to AZD1222 COVID-19 vaccine. Whole-study findings and limits: White British donors predominated, females outnumbered males, and clonal diversity was possibly underestimated. Spike-specific TCR breadth and depth went up after people got two AZD1222 doses. All repertoire sampling was performed exclusively after the peak T cell response. Baseline seropositives among AZD1222 recipients totaled only five or six.

Comment on this clone: Its matching antigen is unknown.

The CDR3 loop spans 16 amino acids. CDR1 is KGHDR and CDR2 is SFDVKD in the germline V gene. V was clipped by 4 bases and J by 4 bases; unmatched bases: 10. Generated by immunoSEQ multiplex PCR, the TCRdb table keeps only in-frame clones and is missing some. This repertoire shows roughly 79,000 clones, about 91% found once; its top ten account for 5.5% to 9%. This TCR was recovered from an adult in good health. The V call is TRBV24-1, the J call TRBJ2-5; 8 bases fit TRBD1. The source was peripheral blood, collected on day 0 of MenACWY control vaccination. The CDR3 loop reads CATSDRVARGLETQYF. The CDR3 DNA reads as TGTGCCACCAGTGACCGAGTGGCCAGGGGGCTAGAGACCCAGTACTTC.